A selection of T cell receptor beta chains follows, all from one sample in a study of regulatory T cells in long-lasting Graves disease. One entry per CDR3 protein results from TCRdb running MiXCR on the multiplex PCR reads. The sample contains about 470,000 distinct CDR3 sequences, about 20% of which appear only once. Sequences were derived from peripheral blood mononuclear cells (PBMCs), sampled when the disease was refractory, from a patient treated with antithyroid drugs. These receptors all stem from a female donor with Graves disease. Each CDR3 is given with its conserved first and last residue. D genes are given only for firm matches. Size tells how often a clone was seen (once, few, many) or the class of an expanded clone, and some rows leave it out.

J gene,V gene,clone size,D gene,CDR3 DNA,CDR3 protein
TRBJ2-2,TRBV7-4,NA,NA,TGTGCCAGCAGCTTAGCCTTGGCAGGGAACACCGGGGAGCTGTTTTTT,CASSLALAGNTGELFF
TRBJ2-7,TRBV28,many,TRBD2,TGTGCCAGCAGTTTAGACTTAGCGGGAGGGCCAATCAAAAGGTACTTC,CASSLDLAGGPIKRYF
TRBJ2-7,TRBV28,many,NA,TGTGCCAGCAGGGACGGTTGGGACGAGCAGTACTTC,CASRDGWDEQYF
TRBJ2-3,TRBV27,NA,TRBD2,TGTGCCAGCACCCCTCTGGGTAGCGGGAGAGTCTCAGATACGCAGTATTTT,CASTPLGSGRVSDTQYF
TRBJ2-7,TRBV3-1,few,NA,TGTGCCAGCAGCCAAGTTCCCCTCTCATCGGCTTACGAGCAGTACTTC,CASSQVPLSSAYEQYF
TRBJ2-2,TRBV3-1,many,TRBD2,TGTGCCAGCAGCCAGGTTAGCGGGCTGATGGAGCTGTTTTTT,CASSQVSGLMELFF
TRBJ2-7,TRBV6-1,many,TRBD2,TGTGCCAGCAGTGAACTGCCGCGGGAGATCCCGGACGAGCAGTACTTC,CASSELPREIPDEQYF
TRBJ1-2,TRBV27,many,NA,TGTGCCAGCAGTTCCTTGGAGGGATATGGCTACACCTTC,CASSSLEGYGYTF
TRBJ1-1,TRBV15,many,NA,TGTGCCACCAGCAGAGGCGGGGTGAACACTGAAGCTTTCTTT,CATSRGGVNTEAFF
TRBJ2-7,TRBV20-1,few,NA,TGCAGTGCTAGAACAGTTGGGACTTTACGCTACGAGCAGTACTTC,CSARTVGTLRYEQYF
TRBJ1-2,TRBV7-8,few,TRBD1,TGTGCCAGCAGCTTTCAGACAGGGGCACAGACCCATGGCTACACCTTC,CASSFQTGAQTHGYTF
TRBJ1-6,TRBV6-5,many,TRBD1,TGTGCCAGCAGTTACCGGGACAGCGGTAATTCACCCCTCCACTTT,CASSYRDSGNSPLHF
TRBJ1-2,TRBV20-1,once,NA,TGCAGTGCTAAGCGGGGGGGGAACGCTAACTATGGCTACACCTTC,CSAKRGGNANYGYTF
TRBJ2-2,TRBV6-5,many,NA,TGTGCCAGCAGTTACCTCGACAGACCGAACACCGGGGAGCTGTTTTTT,CASSYLDRPNTGELFF
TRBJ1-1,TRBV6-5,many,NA,TGTGCCAGCAGTTCCCCGAGGACTCTGGGTGAAGCTTTCTTT,CASSSPRTLGEAFF
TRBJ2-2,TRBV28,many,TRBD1,TGTGCCAGCAGGGAGACAGGGCTACCCGGGGAGCTGTTTTTT,CASRETGLPGELFF
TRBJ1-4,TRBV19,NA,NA,TGTGCCAGTAGCCCGTCGGGCGTGGTCGAAAAACTGTTTTTT,CASSPSGVVEKLFF
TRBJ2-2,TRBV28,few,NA,TGTGCCAGCACCAAAATGGGGCGGATCGCGAACACCGGGGAGCTGTTTTTT,CASTKMGRIANTGELFF
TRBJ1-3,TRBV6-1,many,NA,TGTGCCAGCAGTAGAACCGGGACCTCTGGAAACACCATATATTTT,CASSRTGTSGNTIYF
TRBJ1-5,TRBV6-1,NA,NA,TGTGCCAGCAGTGTCGACAGGTGGGGTCAGCCCCAGCATTTT,CASSVDRWGQPQHF
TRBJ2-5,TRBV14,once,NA,TGTGCCAGCAGCCAAGGGCCAGTGCAAGAGACCCAGTACTTC,CASSQGPVQETQYF
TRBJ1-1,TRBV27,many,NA,TGTGCCAGCAGTCCCGGCCTTTATGGGACTGAAGCTTTCTTT,CASSPGLYGTEAFF
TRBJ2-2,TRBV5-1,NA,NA,TGCGCCAGCAGCTTGTTCCCTAAGGGCGCCGGGGAGCTGTTTTTT,CASSLFPKGAGELFF
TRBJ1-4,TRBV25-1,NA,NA,TGTGCCAGCAAAGCGGGACACACAACTAATGAAAAACTGTTTTTT,CASKAGHTTNEKLFF
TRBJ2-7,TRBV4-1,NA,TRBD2,TGCGCCAGCAGCCATCCGGGACTAGCGGGACAATACGAGCAGTACTTC,CASSHPGLAGQYEQYF
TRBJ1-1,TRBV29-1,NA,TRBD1,TGCAGCGTTGAGGGAGAGTCCGGGACAGGGGGTGAAGCTTTCTTT,CSVEGESGTGGEAFF
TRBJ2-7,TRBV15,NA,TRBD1,TGTGCCACCAGCAGAGTAGAGGGGGCGAGCTCCTACGAGCAGTACTTC,CATSRVEGASSYEQYF
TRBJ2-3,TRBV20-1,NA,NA,TGCAGTGCTAGAGATCAGGCTGGAGGTACGCAGTATTTT,CSARDQAGGTQYF
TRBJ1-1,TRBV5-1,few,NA,TGCGCCAGCAGCTGGGGGGGGGGAGGCACTGAAGCTTTCTTT,CASSWGGGGTEAFF
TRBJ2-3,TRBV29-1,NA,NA,TGCAGCGTTGAAGGAATCTCAACTGCAGATACGCAGTATTTT,CSVEGISTADTQYF
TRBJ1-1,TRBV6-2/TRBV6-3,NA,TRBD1,TGTGCCACTCAACCCGGGACAGGGGGCACTGAAGCTTTCTTT,CATQPGTGGTEAFF
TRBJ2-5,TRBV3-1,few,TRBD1,TGTGCCAGCAGCCAAGCCTACGTCGGGACAGTTAAGTTCTTC,CASSQAYVGTVKFF
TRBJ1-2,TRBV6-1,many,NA,TGTGCCAGCCTTCGTTGGCAGGGGATTCCTGGCTACACCTTC,CASLRWQGIPGYTF
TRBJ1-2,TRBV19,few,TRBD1,TGTGCCAGTAGTATGGAGAACAGGGGCGGTGGCTACACCTTC,CASSMENRGGGYTF
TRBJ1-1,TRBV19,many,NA,TGTGCCAGTAGTATAGGTCCAGAAATGAACACTGAAGCTTTCTTT,CASSIGPEMNTEAFF
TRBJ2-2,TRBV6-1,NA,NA,TGTGCCAGCCGGAGGAGGGGTACCGGGGAGCTGTTTTTT,CASRRRGTGELFF